These T cell receptor beta chains were read from a single sample in a study of cytomegalovirus exposure and HLA in healthy donors. TCRdb's copy holds only in-frame clones and misses some; the assay was immunoSEQ multiplex PCR. The sample comprises around 160,000 clones, 75% to 90% of which are singletons, and roughly 9.3% rests with the top ten. Material: PBMCs. Receptor source: a man aged 18 to 30 in good health and CMV-seropositive. Both conserved end residues are part of each CDR3. Fields, in order: clone size, J gene, D gene, V gene, CDR3 DNA, CDR3 protein. A D gene is named only where the DNA matches it firmly. The size of a clone is reported for some rows only, either as once, few or many, or as a class for expanded clones.

size: NA; J: TRBJ1-5; D: TRBD1; V: TRBV6-5; DNA: TGTGCCAGCAGCCCTATGAGGACAGGCGAAATCAATCAGCATTTT; CDR3: CASSPMRTGEINQHF
size: once; J: TRBJ2-2; D: TRBD1; V: TRBV7-9; DNA: TGTGCCAGCAGCGGGAAAGGGGGCCCTGGTAACACCGGGGAGCTGTTTTTT; CDR3: CASSGKGGPGNTGELFF
size: NA; J: TRBJ2-5; D: NA; V: TRBV2; DNA: TGTGCCAGCAGTGCTCAGGTGGTGTACCAAGAGACCCAGTACTTC; CDR3: CASSAQVVYQETQYF
size: NA; J: TRBJ2-5; D: TRBD1; V: TRBV9; DNA: TGTGCCAGCAGCCAACTTGAACAGGGGGGCCGAGAGACCCAGTACTTC; CDR3: CASSQLEQGGRETQYF
size: once; J: TRBJ2-5; D: TRBD2; V: TRBV10-3; DNA: TGTGCCATCAGTGACCCTATGGGACTAGGGGGAAAAGAGACCCAGTACTTC; CDR3: CAISDPMGLGGKETQYF
size: NA; J: TRBJ2-3; D: NA; V: TRBV12-5; DNA: TGTGCTAGTGGTTTGGACAGGGCGACAGATACGCAGTATTTT; CDR3: CASGLDRATDTQYF
size: NA; J: TRBJ2-1; D: NA; V: TRBV5-1; DNA: TGCGCCAGCAGCTTGGGGGCGGGGGCTTACAATGAGCAGTTCTTC; CDR3: CASSLGAGAYNEQFF
size: NA; J: TRBJ2-3; D: TRBD2; V: TRBV27; DNA: TGTGCCAGCAGTTTGCGGGGAGGGTCAGATACGCAGTATTTT; CDR3: CASSLRGGSDTQYF
size: NA; J: TRBJ2-7; D: TRBD1; V: TRBV5-8; DNA: TGTGCCAGCAGCCGTGACAGGGGCTCCTACGAGCAGTACTTC; CDR3: CASSRDRGSYEQYF
size: NA; J: TRBJ1-2; D: TRBD1; V: TRBV2; DNA: TGTGCCAGCAGAGCCGGGACAGGGGCTGGCTGCACCTTC; CDR3: CASRAGTGAGCTF
size: NA; J: TRBJ1-2; D: NA; V: TRBV6-1; DNA: TGTGCCAGCAGTGAAAGTGTAGGCGGCGGCTACACCTTC; CDR3: CASSESVGGGYTF
size: NA; J: TRBJ2-2; D: TRBD2; V: TRBV2; DNA: TGTGCCAGCAGTGAGCGGGGGGGCTCCGGGGAGCTGTTTTTT; CDR3: CASSERGGSGELFF
size: NA; J: TRBJ2-4; D: TRBD2; V: TRBV7-2; DNA: TGTGCCAGCAGCCGGGGGACTAGCGAAAACATTCAGTACTTC; CDR3: CASSRGTSENIQYF
size: once; J: TRBJ2-5; D: NA; V: TRBV4-1; DNA: TGCGCCAGCAGCCAAGATCTTGTCCAAGAGACCCAGTACTTC; CDR3: CASSQDLVQETQYF
size: NA; J: TRBJ1-2; D: NA; V: TRBV6-6; DNA: TGTGCCAGTAGCTTTCCCATCTATGGCTACACCTTC; CDR3: CASSFPIYGYTF